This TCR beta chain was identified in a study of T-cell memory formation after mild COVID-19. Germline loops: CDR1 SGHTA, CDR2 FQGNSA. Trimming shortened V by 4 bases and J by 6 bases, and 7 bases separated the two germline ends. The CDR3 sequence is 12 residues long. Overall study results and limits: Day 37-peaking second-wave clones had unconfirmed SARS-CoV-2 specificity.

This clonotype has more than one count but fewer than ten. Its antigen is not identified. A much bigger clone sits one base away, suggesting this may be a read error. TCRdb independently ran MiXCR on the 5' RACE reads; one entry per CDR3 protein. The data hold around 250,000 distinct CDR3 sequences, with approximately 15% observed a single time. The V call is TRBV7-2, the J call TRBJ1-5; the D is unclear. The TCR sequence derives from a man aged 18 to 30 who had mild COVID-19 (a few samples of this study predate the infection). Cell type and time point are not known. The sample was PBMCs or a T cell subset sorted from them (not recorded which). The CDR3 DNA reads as TGTGCCAGCAGCTGGGCGGGTCAGCCCCAGCATTTT. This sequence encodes CASSWAGQPQHF.